Each of the 13 T cell receptor beta chains below was sequenced from the same sample in a study of T-cell memory formation after mild COVID-19. Each CDR3 protein gets one entry after TCRdb re-called the 5' RACE reads with MiXCR. The table lists about 600,000 distinct CDR3 sequences, approximately 21% of them singletons. Sample: PBMCs or a T cell subset sorted from them (not recorded which). The receptor set was obtained from an adult woman who had mild COVID-19 (a few samples of this study predate the infection). Cell type and time point are not known.

This clonotype was observed a handful of times. The gene calls are TRBV7-9 and TRBJ2-6; TRBD1 matches 10 bases. The CDR3 is 18 residues long. Trimming took 3 bases from V and 0 from J; bases not matched to a gene: 5. Germline assignment: CDR1 SEHNR and CDR2 FQNEAQ (reference sequence). The CDR3 DNA reads as TGTGCCAGCAGCTTCCCCGGGACAGGGGTCTCTGGGGCCAACGTCCTGACTTTC. Translated: CASSFPGTGVSGANVLTF.

V gene TRBV7-6 combines with J gene TRBJ2-5; 9 bases fit TRBD2. Germline-derived CDR1 and CDR2 are SGHVS and FNYEAQ. This CDR3 region has 16 residues. V lost 5 bases to trimming and J lost 4 bases; unmatched junction nucleotides: 11. The CDR3 sequence: CASSPLLAGSLETQYF. In nucleotides, the CDR3 is TGTGCCAGCAGCCCACTGCTAGCGGGGTCCTTAGAGACCCAGTACTTC.

The chain combines TRBV7-9 with TRBJ1-3; D not certain. The CDR3 loop spans 15 amino acids. V was shortened by 2 bases and J by 0 bases, with 8 bases between the two germline ends. The germline CDR1 and CDR2 sequences are SEHNR and FQNEAQ (reference sequence). CDR3 nucleotides: TGTGCCAGCAGCTTATTTCGGAGCTCTGGAAACACCATATATTTT. This translates into CASSLFRSSGNTIYF.

This clonotype was picked up a small number of times. V is TRBV6-1 and J is TRBJ1-5, with D tentatively TRBD1 (5 bases). Trimming took 7 bases from V and 4 from J, leaving 11 bases between them. This CDR3 is built from 13 residues. CDR1 is MNHNS, CDR2 SASEGT, per germline. Here the CDR3 reads CASTRGSNQPQHF. CDR3 in DNA: TGTGCCAGCACCCGGGGGTCAAATCAGCCCCAGCATTTT.

This clonotype was seen a handful of times. CDR3 sequence reads: CASSLWATETQYF. CDR3 DNA: TGCGCCAGCAGCTTGTGGGCAACGGAGACCCAGTACTTC. The V call is TRBV5-1, the J call TRBJ2-5; D is undetermined. Trimming took 1 base from V and 5 from J, leaving 9 bases between them. The germline V gene encodes CDR1 SGHRS and CDR2 YFSETQ. CDR3 length: 13 residues.

This clonotype was detected only a few times. This chain joins TRBV6-5 and TRBJ2-7; 11 nucleotides match TRBD2. V lost 5 bases to trimming and J lost 5 bases; unmatched junction nucleotides: 11. The CDR3 runs 16 residues. Germline CDR1 MNHEY, CDR2 SVGAGI. CDR3 in DNA: TGTGCCAGCAGTCGTCCCATTAGCGGGAGGGCCAACGAGCAGTACTTC. Residues: CASSRPISGRANEQYF.

This clonotype turned up a few times. The chain combines TRBV7-9 with TRBJ2-7; 13 nucleotides align to TRBD2. Trimming took 5 bases from V and 5 from J; bases not matched to a gene: 9. The CDR3 length is 16 residues. The germline CDR1 and CDR2 sequences are SEHNR and FQNEAQ (reference sequence). CDR3 residues: CASSPYPGTSGDEQYF. CDR3 coding DNA: TGTGCCAGCAGCCCCTATCCCGGGACTAGCGGGGACGAGCAGTACTTC.

The chain has TRBV5-1 and TRBJ2-2; D is unclear. This CDR3 is built from 20 residues. CDR1 is SGHRS, CDR2 YFSETQ, per germline. Trimming took off 6 bases at V and 3 bases at J, with 30 bases between the two ends. Here the CDR3 DNA reads TGCGCCAGCACCGGATCGACGAATCTGAAGTACTCTCAGGACACCGGGGAGCTGTTTTTT. Its protein product is CASTGSTNLKYSQDTGELFF.

This clonotype showed up just a few times. The chain is built from TRBV7-2 and TRBJ2-7, with a possible D match to TRBD1 (5 bases). The CDR3 is made up of 15 amino acids. The V gene's germline CDR1 is SGHTA and CDR2 FQGNSA. V shed 5 bases and J shed 2 bases, with 16 bases lying between them. The CDR3, as DNA: TGTGCCAGCAGCCCTCGGCAACAGGCAGCCTACGAGCAGTACTTC. As protein: CASSPRQQAAYEQYF.

The chain couples TRBV7-2 to TRBJ1-6; D may be TRBD1 (5 bases). V was cut by 1 base and J by 10 bases, with 20 bases left in between. This CDR3 is built from 17 residues. Germline lookup yields CDR1 SGHTA and CDR2 FQGNSA. CDR3 DNA sequence: TGTGCCAGCAGCTTAGGATCGGGGGGTGAGGTAAAATCACCCCTCCACTTT. Amino acids: CASSLGSGGEVKSPLHF.

The chain links TRBV20-1 to TRBJ2-3; 7 bases agree with TRBD2. With 5 bases clipped from V and 6 bases from J, the junction kept 14 bases outside the gene matches. CDR1 is DFQATT, CDR2 SNEGSKA, per germline (reference sequence). The CDR3 extends over 15 amino acids. The CDR3 region has the DNA TGCAGTGCTGATCAGGGAGGGCACTCCTCCGATACGCAGTATTTT. Protein product: CSADQGGHSSDTQYF.

This sequence joins TRBV5-6 and TRBJ1-1; D not certain. CDR3 size: 16 residues. Per germline, CDR1 SGHDT and CDR2 YYEEEE. V lost 0 bases to trimming and J lost 0 bases, with 12 bases between them. In DNA form, the CDR3 reads TGTGCCAGCAGCTTGGACAAGGGTAGGGTGAACACTGAAGCTTTCTTT. Translating gives CASSLDKGRVNTEAFF.

This clonotype has a handful of counts. V is TRBV30 and J is TRBJ2-4; 11 nucleotides line up with TRBD2. This CDR3 has 19 amino acids. Losses at the gene ends were 4 bases for V and 0 bases for J; bases not matched to a gene: 14. Germline V gives CDR1 GTSNPN, CDR2 SVGIG (reference sequence). The DNA of the CDR3 is TGTGCCTGGAAGGGTTCCGGGACTAGCGGACGAATAGCCAAAAACATTCAGTACTTC. Its protein product is CAWKGSGTSGRIAKNIQYF.